The rows below give T cell receptor beta chains drawn from one sample of a study of blood T cell repertoires in COVID-19. Clones were read by immunoSEQ multiplex PCR, and TCRdb kept only the in-frame ones, dropping some. This table holds about 21,000 clones, 84% found once. Sample: peripheral blood. All receptors come from a man aged 35 to 55 with acute or convalescent COVID-19. Both conserved end residues are part of each CDR3. The D gene is left open where the match is weak. Size tells how often a clone was seen (once, few, many) or the class of an expanded clone, and some rows leave it out.

CDR3aa: CASSSEIYEQYF
CDR3nt: TGTGCCAGCAGCTCTGAGATCTACGAGCAGTACTTC
v_gene: TRBV5-4
abundance: .
d_gene: .
len: 12
j_gene: TRBJ2-7

CDR3aa: CASSLGGQWPQHF
CDR3nt: TGTGCCAGCAGCTTAGGGGGACAGTGGCCCCAGCATTTT
v_gene: TRBV7-9
abundance: .
d_gene: TRBD1
len: 13
j_gene: TRBJ1-5

CDR3aa: CASSYPPGNTIYF
CDR3nt: TGTGCCAGCAGCTACCCCCCCGGAAACACCATATATTTT
v_gene: TRBV12-3/TRBV12-4
abundance: .
d_gene: .
len: 13
j_gene: TRBJ1-3

CDR3aa: CASSLEGGAFEQYF
CDR3nt: TGTGCCAGCAGCTTAGAGGGTGGGGCTTTCGAGCAGTACTTC
v_gene: TRBV7-2
abundance: .
d_gene: .
len: 14
j_gene: TRBJ2-7

CDR3aa: CASSTGTGGVGNQPQHF
CDR3nt: TGTGCCAGTAGTACCGGGACGGGAGGTGTTGGGAATCAGCCCCAGCATTTT
v_gene: TRBV19
abundance: .
d_gene: .
len: 17
j_gene: TRBJ1-5

CDR3aa: CASSQSPDRVLGTEAFF
CDR3nt: TGTGCCAGCAGCCAATCCCCGGACAGAGTATTGGGCACTGAAGCTTTCTTT
v_gene: TRBV3-1/TRBV3-2
abundance: .
d_gene: .
len: 17
j_gene: TRBJ1-1

CDR3aa: CAISYDREYYGYTF
CDR3nt: TGTGCCATCAGTTACGACAGGGAATACTATGGCTACACCTTC
v_gene: TRBV10-3
abundance: .
d_gene: TRBD1
len: 14
j_gene: TRBJ1-2

CDR3aa: CASSTGDRENYNEQFF
CDR3nt: TGTGCCAGTAGTACCGGGGACAGGGAGAACTACAATGAGCAGTTCTTC
v_gene: TRBV19
abundance: few
d_gene: TRBD1
len: 16
j_gene: TRBJ2-1

CDR3aa: CSVDGGEEAFF
CDR3nt: TGCAGCGTTGACGGAGGAGAGGAGGCTTTCTTT
v_gene: TRBV29-1
abundance: few
d_gene: .
len: 11
j_gene: TRBJ1-1

CDR3aa: CAWRTGYNEQFF
CDR3nt: TGTGCCTGGAGGACAGGATACAATGAGCAGTTCTTC
v_gene: TRBV30
abundance: .
d_gene: .
len: 12
j_gene: TRBJ2-1

CDR3aa: CASNPTGDYGYTF
CDR3nt: TGTGCCAGCAACCCGACAGGGGACTATGGCTACACCTTC
v_gene: TRBV6-2/TRBV6-3
abundance: medium-sized
d_gene: TRBD1
len: 13
j_gene: TRBJ1-2

CDR3aa: CASSLEGYYNSPLHF
CDR3nt: TGTGCCAGCAGCTTGGAGGGGTACTATAATTCACCCCTCCACTTT
v_gene: TRBV5-4
abundance: once
d_gene: .
len: 15
j_gene: TRBJ1-6

CDR3aa: CASSQGVLGQNQETQYF
CDR3nt: TGTGCCAGCAGCCAAGGGGTCTTGGGGCAGAACCAAGAGACCCAGTACTTC
v_gene: TRBV3-1/TRBV3-2
abundance: .
d_gene: .
len: 17
j_gene: TRBJ2-5

CDR3aa: CASSPISYRGLGATNEKLFF
CDR3nt: TGTGCCAGCAGCCCCATTAGTTACAGGGGATTAGGGGCAACTAATGAAAAACTGTTTTTT
v_gene: TRBV27
abundance: .
d_gene: TRBD1
len: 20
j_gene: TRBJ1-4

CDR3aa: CASSSTSTETQYF
CDR3nt: TGTGCCAGCAGCTCGACTAGTACCGAGACCCAGTACTTC
v_gene: TRBV11-3
abundance: .
d_gene: .
len: 13
j_gene: TRBJ2-5

CDR3aa: CASSPPNRDSNTEAFF
CDR3nt: TGTGCCAGCTCACCACCAAACCGGGACAGTAACACTGAAGCTTTCTTT
v_gene: TRBV18
abundance: .
d_gene: TRBD1
len: 16
j_gene: TRBJ1-1

CDR3aa: CASSRTGNQPQHF
CDR3nt: TGTGCCAGCAGTCGGACAGGTAATCAGCCCCAGCATTTT
v_gene: TRBV6-5
abundance: .
d_gene: TRBD1
len: 13
j_gene: TRBJ1-5

CDR3aa: CASNHDNLNYGYTF
CDR3nt: TGTGCCAGCAACCACGACAACCTTAACTATGGCTACACCTTC
v_gene: TRBV3-1/TRBV3-2
abundance: .
d_gene: .
len: 14
j_gene: TRBJ1-2

CDR3aa: CSVVNAQGDTEAFF
CDR3nt: TGCAGCGTTGTTAATGCCCAGGGTGACACTGAAGCTTTCTTT
v_gene: TRBV29-1
abundance: .
d_gene: .
len: 14
j_gene: TRBJ1-1

CDR3aa: CASSQDSTTPREQYF
CDR3nt: TGTGCCAGCAGCCAAGACTCGACTACCCCTCGAGAGCAGTACTTC
v_gene: TRBV4-2
abundance: .
d_gene: .
len: 15
j_gene: TRBJ2-7

CDR3aa: CASSLGQGQDQPQHF
CDR3nt: TGTGCCAGCTCGCTTGGACAGGGGCAAGATCAGCCCCAGCATTTT
v_gene: TRBV18
abundance: .
d_gene: TRBD1
len: 15
j_gene: TRBJ1-5

CDR3aa: CASSPQGGSYEQYF
CDR3nt: TGTGCCAGCAGCCCGCAAGGCGGATCCTACGAGCAGTACTTC
v_gene: TRBV9
abundance: .
d_gene: .
len: 14
j_gene: TRBJ2-7

CDR3aa: CASSLSAGHLRTF
CDR3nt: TGTGCCAGCAGTTTATCGGCAGGCCACCTACGCACCTTC
v_gene: TRBV27
abundance: .
d_gene: .
len: 13
j_gene: TRBJ1-2

CDR3aa: CASSLTSGNNEQFF
CDR3nt: TGTGCCAGCAGCTTGACTAGCGGGAACAATGAGCAGTTCTTC
v_gene: TRBV11-2
abundance: .
d_gene: TRBD2
len: 14
j_gene: TRBJ2-1

CDR3aa: CASGLGSVYGYTF
CDR3nt: TGTGCTAGTGGTTTGGGGTCAGTCTATGGCTACACCTTC
v_gene: TRBV12-5
abundance: .
d_gene: .
len: 13
j_gene: TRBJ1-2

CDR3aa: CASSQVRGTDTQYF
CDR3nt: TGTGCCAGCAGCCAGGTCCGGGGCACAGATACGCAGTATTTT
v_gene: TRBV3-1/TRBV3-2
abundance: .
d_gene: .
len: 14
j_gene: TRBJ2-3

CDR3aa: CATSRDDWGRPRPTSTDTQYF
CDR3nt: TGTGCCACCAGCAGAGATGACTGGGGGCGGCCAAGGCCTACTAGCACAGATACGCAGTATTTT
v_gene: TRBV15
abundance: .
d_gene: .
len: 21
j_gene: TRBJ2-3